A single sample is the source of the 27 T cell receptor beta chains below, sequenced in a study of blood T cells in healthy people across ages. Using a J-beta primer mix together with a sample-barcoded 5' primer, a second PCR was run for about 7 to 12 cycles. In TCRdb, the 5' RACE reads were re-called with MiXCR into one record per CDR3 protein. The sample has roughly 1.9 million distinct CDR3 sequences; 39% are singletons. Specimen: blood. These receptors were obtained from a human donor in good health.

The sample holds one count of this clonotype. This sequence joins TRBV6-6 and TRBJ2-1; D might be TRBD1 (6 bases). The V end lost 7 bases, the J end lost 9 bases, and 19 bases lay between the germline ends. The CDR3 consists of 14 residues. Germline V lookup: CDR1 MNHNY, CDR2 SVGAGI (reference sequence). The CDR3 nucleotides read TGTGCCAGCACCCGAACAGGGTGGGTGAGTGAGCAGTTCTTC. It translates to CASTRTGWVSEQFF.

The CDR3 spells CATSRGLLAVPHNEQFF. The CDR3 DNA follows: TGTGCCACCAGCAGAGGTCTTCTAGCGGTACCCCACAATGAGCAGTTCTTC. The chain uses TRBV15 and TRBJ2-1; 7 bases align to TRBD2. The germline CDR1 and CDR2 sequences are LNHNV and YYDKDF (reference sequence). CDR3 size: 17 residues. The V and J ends lost 1 base and 5 bases, in that order; junction bases with no gene match: 11.

The chain links TRBV27 to TRBJ2-1; 7 bases align to TRBD1. Germline CDR1 is MNHEY and CDR2 is SMNVEV (reference sequence). The CDR3 covers 13 residues. V shed 6 bases, J shed 8 bases, and the junction held 7 bases outside the gene matches. The CDR3 DNA follows: TGTGCCAGCAGACGACAGGGTGGTGATGAGCAGTTCTTC. It translates to CASRRQGGDEQFF.

The chain uses TRBV20-1 and TRBJ1-2; TRBD1 aligns across 7 bases. This CDR3 contains 14 residues. Germline assignment: CDR1 DFQATT and CDR2 SNEGSKA (reference sequence). Trimming removed 1 base from V and 8 bases from J; junction bases left unmatched: 10. The CDR3 nucleotides are TGCAGTGCTAGAGCTGACAGGGAACAGGGGGGCTACACCTTC. Its translation is CSARADREQGGYTF.

A few counts support this clonotype. The germline gene is not matched at one end of the junction; a read error may be the cause. V and J are TRBV27 and TRBJ2-1; the D gene could be TRBD1 or TRBD2 (5 bases each). Germline V CDR1 and CDR2: MNHEY, SMNVEV (reference sequence). The CDR3 has 16 residues. In DNA, the CDR3 is TGCGCCAGCAGCCTCGGGGCCTTCGGGGCATACAATGAGCAGTTCTTC. Residues: CASSLGAFGAYNEQFF.

This clonotype was seen more than once but under ten times. The chain uses TRBV29-1 and TRBJ2-7; D gene unclear. Trimming shortened V by 4 bases and J by 1 base, and 11 bases separated the two germline ends. Germline loops: CDR1 SQVTM, CDR2 ANQGSEA. The length of the CDR3 is 13 residues. The CDR3 coding sequence is TGCAGCGTTGGGCCAGGAGAATCCTACGAGCAGTACTTC. This sequence encodes CSVGPGESYEQYF.

The sample holds a few counts of this clonotype. The chain joins TRBV7-2 to TRBJ1-2; D perhaps matches TRBD1 (6 bases). The germline V gene has CDR1 SGHTA and CDR2 FQGNSA. V lost 6 bases, J lost 3 bases, and 17 bases lay in between. CDR3 length equals 15 residues. The CDR3 DNA reads as TGTGCCAGCAGGATGGCAGGGGCCCTACACTATGGCTACACCTTC. This translates into CASRMAGALHYGYTF.

This sequence joins TRBV7-2 and TRBJ2-5; 9 bases line up with TRBD2. V gave up 3 bases and J gave up 3 bases; unmatched junction bases: 5. The length of the CDR3 is 15 residues. Germline CDR1 reads SGHTA; CDR2 reads FQGNSA. For the CDR3, the DNA is TGTGCCAGCAGCTTCCAGCGGGGGGAAAAAGAGACCCAGTACTTC. Translation gives CASSFQRGEKETQYF.

The chain uses TRBV12-3 or TRBV12-4 and TRBJ2-7; 7 nucleotides align to TRBD2. Matching the DNA end better, TRBJ2-5 makes the J call doubtful. CDR3 size: 15 residues. CDR3 sequence reads: CASSFASGVAETQYF. The CDR3 bases are TGTGCCAGCAGTTTTGCTAGCGGAGTCGCGGAGACCCAGTACTTC.

CDR3: CASSQAQSVGTDTQYF. The CDR3 nucleotides are TGCGCCAGCAGCCAGGCCCAATCGGTAGGAACAGATACGCAGTATTTT. V is TRBV4-3 and J is TRBJ2-3; D not certain. This CDR3 has 16 amino acids. V shed 3 bases and J shed 3 bases, with 16 bases lying between them. From germline, CDR1 is LGHNA and CDR2 YSLEER.

The chain carries TRBV19 and TRBJ2-7; D might be TRBD2 (6 bases). CDR3 size: 15 residues. Looked up from germline, CDR1 is LNHDA and CDR2 is SQIVND (reference sequence). V was shortened by 4 bases and J by 1 base, with 14 bases between the two germline ends. Here the CDR3 reads CASSTTGAGSYEQYF. Written as DNA, the CDR3 is TGTGCCAGTAGTACAACTGGGGCGGGATCCTACGAGCAGTACTTC.

This chain joins TRBV3-1 and TRBJ2-7; 7 positions match TRBD2. TRBJ2-5 matches the DNA end more closely, so the J call is doubtful. This CDR3 is built from 16 residues. Germline V gene sequence: CDR1 LGHDT, CDR2 YNNKEL (reference sequence). In DNA form, the CDR3 reads TGTGCCAGCAGTCCGACTCGCGGGAGATGGGAGGAGACCCAGTACTTC. Translated, it gives CASSPTRGRWEETQYF.

This sequence joins TRBV4-1 and TRBJ1-1, with a weak D call TRBD1 (6 bases). Deletions cut 3 bases from V and 0 bases from J, with 14 bases between. CDR3 length equals 16 residues. Germline CDR1 MGHRA, CDR2 YSYEKL. CDR3 sequence reads: CASSHGRGTLNTEAFF. The CDR3 nucleotides read TGCGCCAGCAGCCACGGACGCGGGACACTGAACACTGAAGCTTTCTTT.

This clonotype was observed a handful of times. V usage is TRBV4-1 and J usage is TRBJ2-3; TRBD1 is a possible D gene (6 bases). Germline V CDR1 and CDR2: MGHRA, YSYEKL. With 1 base removed from V and 0 bases from J, the gap between germline ends came to 11 bases. CDR3 length equals 16 residues. CDR3 in amino acids: CASSQARGGSTDTQYF. In nucleotides, the CDR3 is TGCGCCAGCAGCCAAGCCAGGGGCGGGAGCACAGATACGCAGTATTTT.

The chain carries TRBV29-1 and TRBJ1-1; D may be TRBD1 (5 bases). The CDR3 extends over 11 amino acids. The germline V gene encodes CDR1 SQVTM and CDR2 ANQGSEA. Trimming left V 4 bases short and J 12 bases short, with 15 bases between. For the CDR3, the DNA is TGCAGCGTTGGCGTGGGGGGGAGGACTTTCTTT. This codes for CSVGVGGRTFF.

The V gene is TRBV15, the J gene TRBJ2-7; TRBD1 is a possible D gene (6 bases). V was shortened by 0 bases and J by 3 bases, with 15 bases between the two germline ends. Looked up from germline, CDR1 is LNHNV and CDR2 is YYDKDF (reference sequence). This CDR3 spans 16 amino acids. The CDR3: CATSRDLRQAHYEQYF. In nucleotides, the CDR3 is TGTGCCACCAGCAGAGATTTAAGACAGGCCCACTACGAGCAGTACTTC.

The chain carries TRBV20-1 and TRBJ2-7; weak D call: TRBD1 (6 bases). V dropped 1 base and J dropped 0 bases, with 22 bases sitting between them. This CDR3 contains 18 residues. CDR1 DFQATT and CDR2 SNEGSKA come from the germline V gene (reference sequence). The CDR3 protein is CSARGLGTKDASSYEQYF. CDR3 coding DNA: TGCAGTGCTAGAGGTCTCGGGACAAAGGACGCCAGCTCCTACGAGCAGTACTTC.

This clonotype has only a few counts. V usage is TRBV6-2 or TRBV6-3 and J usage is TRBJ1-2; TRBD1 matches 9 bases. The V gene end was trimmed by 6 bases and the J gene end by 3 bases; junction bases not matched to a gene: 8. CDR1 and CDR2 from the germline V gene are MNHEY and SVGEGT. The CDR3 covers 15 residues. The CDR3 bases are TGTGCCAGCAGACCAACAGGGGGCCGCGACTATGGCTACACCTTC. It is translated as CASRPTGGRDYGYTF.

Notes on this clonotype: The junction differs from germline at one of its ends, possibly a read error. The chain carries TRBV7-8 and TRBJ1-2, with TRBD1 as a possible D gene (6 bases). This CDR3 comprises 15 residues. Germline V gene sequence: CDR1 SGHVS, CDR2 FQNEAQ. Here the CDR3 DNA reads TGTGCCGGCAGCTTAGGGCAGGGGATAATTTATGGCTACACCTTC. As protein: CAGSLGQGIIYGYTF.

This clonotype was counted only a few times. V gene TRBV7-2 combines with J gene TRBJ2-5; D gene uncertain. Trimming left V 5 bases short and J 3 bases short, with 10 bases between. CDR3 length equals 13 residues. CDR1 and CDR2 (germline): SGHTA, FQGNSA. The chain's CDR3 is CASSPSREETQYF. The CDR3 region has the DNA TGTGCCAGCAGCCCCAGTAGGGAAGAGACCCAGTACTTC.

The chain is built from TRBV29-1 and TRBJ2-7, with 10 bases aligning to TRBD2. The ends lost 4 bases at V and 4 bases at J; junction bases unmatched: 4. CDR1 and CDR2 (germline): SQVTM, ANQGSEA. The CDR3 spans 13 residues. DNA for the CDR3: TGCAGCGTTGTTAGCGGGGGGTTGTACGAGCAGTACTTC. This translates into CSVVSGGLYEQYF.

This rearrangement joins TRBV3-1 to TRBJ2-3; D is perhaps TRBD2 (6 bases). Trimming took 1 base from V and 1 from J, leaving 12 bases between them. Germline CDR1 and CDR2: LGHDT and YNNKEL (reference sequence). The CDR3 consists of 16 residues. The CDR3 nucleotides are TGTGCCAGCAGCCAAGCCCTGGCTAGCGGCACAGATACGCAGTATTTT. This encodes CASSQALASGTDTQYF.

V is TRBV20-1 and J is TRBJ2-1; perhaps TRBD2 as D (6 bases). V lost 6 bases and J 4 bases, leaving 25 bases between the germline ends. The CDR3 has 17 amino acids. Germline CDR1 DFQATT, CDR2 SNEGSKA (reference sequence). The CDR3 loop reads CSAPRSDLGGIYNEQFF. CDR3 coding DNA: TGCAGTGCCCCCAGGTCGGACTTGGGGGGAATTTACAATGAGCAGTTCTTC.

The rearrangement uses TRBV5-6 and TRBJ2-1; possible D gene TRBD2, 7 bases. Germline CDR1 is SGHDT and CDR2 is YYEEEE. V was shortened by 4 bases and J by 2 bases, with 19 bases between the two germline ends. The CDR3 is 17 residues long. In DNA, the CDR3 is TGTGCCAGCAGCGAGGGAGGGGGGGGTACTACCTACAATGAGCAGTTCTTC. This translates into CASSEGGGGTTYNEQFF.

The rearrangement joins TRBV4-1 to TRBJ1-4; no definite D call. This CDR3 has 16 residues. Germline values: CDR1 MGHRA, CDR2 YSYEKL. Trimming removed 1 base from V and 7 bases from J, with 16 bases in between. CDR3 sequence reads: CASSQAVGSSSEKLFF. The CDR3 DNA reads as TGCGCCAGCAGCCAAGCTGTCGGATCGAGTAGTGAAAAACTGTTTTTT.

This clonotype was observed a few times. This may be a read error, as it is one base from a much larger clone. For the CDR3, the DNA is TGTGCCAGCAGTTTAGGGGAGGTCTATGGCTACACCTTC. It yields the protein CASSLGEVYGYTF. The chain recombines TRBV28 with TRBJ1-2; no reliable D call. Per germline, CDR1 MDHEN and CDR2 SYDVKM. The CDR3 contains 13 residues. Deletions cut 2 bases from V and 4 bases from J, with 8 bases between.

V and J are TRBV6-6 and TRBJ1-2; D is undetermined. The CDR3 contains 14 residues. Trimming took off 2 bases at V and 6 bases at J, with 13 bases between the two ends. CDR1 and CDR2 from the germline V gene are MNHNY and SVGAGI (reference sequence). In DNA, the CDR3 is TGTGCCAGCAGTTACGAAGGGATCAAGGATGGCTACACCTTC. It translates to CASSYEGIKDGYTF.